This T cell receptor (beta chain) was profiled in a study of identical twins. TCRdb re-called the 5' RACE reads with MiXCR, one entry per CDR3 protein. This table has approximately 410,000 distinct CDR3 sequences, around 18% appearing once. As for this clonotype: The antigen is unknown.

The V gene's germline CDR1 is SGHTA and CDR2 FQGNSA. The ends were cut back, 7 bases at V and 4 bases at J, with 16 bases in the middle. The CDR3 runs 15 residues. Overall study results and limits: The abundant beta clonotypes from cord blood had fewer insertions, and memory repertoires had none of this. Weaker excess sharing between twins was seen in beta out-of-frame sequences.

The chain combines TRBV7-2 with TRBJ2-2; D possibly corresponds to TRBD1 (6 bases). This receptor was taken from a man in his fifties or sixties in good health. Sequences were obtained from naive T cells sorted from blood. The DNA of the CDR3 is TGTGCCAGCACCCGGACAGCGAAGGGCACCGGGGAGCTGTTTTTT. It codes for CASTRTAKGTGELFF.